This T cell receptor beta chain was recovered during a study of OX40 agonist ivuxolimab in advanced cancers. Per germline, CDR1 KGHSH and CDR2 LQKENI. The germline V and J ends were trimmed by 8 bases and 6 bases, with 23 bases remaining between them. This CDR3 has 16 amino acids. Sequenced by immunoSEQ multiplex PCR; TCRdb stores in-frame clones only, minus some. Here the sample spans roughly 67,000 clones, approximately 86% being singletons. The rearrangement joins TRBV18 to TRBJ2-1; D may match TRBD1 or TRBD2 (6 bases each). The sample in question was CD4+ or CD8+ T cells sorted from blood, obtained in a trial of the OX40 agonist ivuxolimab. This TCR came from an adult with an advanced solid tumor such as melanoma, head and neck, liver or kidney cancer. The DNA for the CDR3 is TGTGCCAGCCAAGCGACAGGCTACCGTAGCGGCAATGAGCAGTTCTTC. As protein: CASQATGYRSGNEQFF.